Listed below are T cell receptor beta chains from one sample, sequenced in a study of blood T cell repertoires in COVID-19. The assay was immunoSEQ multiplex PCR, and TCRdb's table has in-frame clones only and misses some. This sample has approximately 670,000 clones, with approximately 90% found just once. Sequencing was done on a sample of peripheral blood. These receptors all stem from a woman aged 18-30 years with acute or convalescent COVID-19. The CDR3 runs from the conserved cysteine through the conserved F or W.

V gene: TRBV7-2; J gene: TRBJ1-3; CDR3 protein: CASSSQGFSGNTIYF
V gene: TRBV7-2; J gene: TRBJ1-2; CDR3 protein: CASSLKVGDFHGYTF
V gene: TRBV3-1/TRBV3-2; J gene: TRBJ1-4; CDR3 protein: CASSRGFGGSGEKLFF
V gene: TRBV18; J gene: TRBJ1-1; CDR3 protein: CASSPFTSRVTEAFF
V gene: TRBV2; J gene: TRBJ1-1; CDR3 protein: CAGLRSMNTEAFF
V gene: TRBV7-3; J gene: TRBJ1-3; CDR3 protein: CASSLSGQGANRPGNTIYF
V gene: TRBV4-2; J gene: TRBJ2-5; CDR3 protein: CASSPGLAGRQETQYF
V gene: TRBV27; J gene: TRBJ1-5; CDR3 protein: CASSRWGGSDYSNQPQHF
V gene: TRBV11-2; J gene: TRBJ1-3; CDR3 protein: CASSLEGGAGNTIYF
V gene: TRBV23-1; J gene: TRBJ1-5; CDR3 protein: CASSHPGGGRQPQHF
V gene: TRBV30; J gene: TRBJ2-1; CDR3 protein: CAWSVSRYNEQFF
V gene: TRBV20-1; J gene: TRBJ2-7; CDR3 protein: CSASSGLDSLEQYF
V gene: TRBV6-1; J gene: TRBJ2-1; CDR3 protein: CASSETDSGGNEQFF
V gene: TRBV29-1; J gene: TRBJ2-7; CDR3 protein: CSVEGDESKYEQYF
V gene: TRBV15; J gene: TRBJ1-5; CDR3 protein: CATSRDRVNQPQHF
V gene: TRBV6-4; J gene: TRBJ2-3; CDR3 protein: CASSELGGGTDTQYF
V gene: TRBV6-5; J gene: TRBJ2-3; CDR3 protein: CASSSRTGVTDTQYF
V gene: TRBV2; J gene: TRBJ2-7; CDR3 protein: CASSQGQGYSYEQYF
V gene: TRBV7-9; J gene: TRBJ2-2; CDR3 protein: CASSFPTQGLTGELFF
V gene: TRBV5-1; J gene: TRBJ1-3; CDR3 protein: CASKSQGLEGNTIYF
V gene: TRBV6-1; J gene: TRBJ2-5; CDR3 protein: CASSDKTKGLIGGGETQYF
V gene: TRBV9; J gene: TRBJ2-3; CDR3 protein: CASSPSGLAGRTYTDTQYF
V gene: TRBV19; J gene: TRBJ2-5; CDR3 protein: CATSAGFSTQYF
V gene: TRBV5-6; J gene: TRBJ2-7; CDR3 protein: CASSSIGLADNSYEQYF
V gene: TRBV4-1; J gene: TRBJ2-7; CDR3 protein: CASSPRPYEQYF
V gene: TRBV3-1/TRBV3-2; J gene: TRBJ1-1; CDR3 protein: CASSLRDRVSSTEAFF
V gene: TRBV7-3; J gene: TRBJ2-2; CDR3 protein: CASSLTGQNTGELFF
V gene: TRBV9; J gene: TRBJ1-2; CDR3 protein: CASSVGYRLVNYGYTF
V gene: TRBV19; J gene: TRBJ1-1; CDR3 protein: CASVGRLNTEAFF
V gene: TRBV5-4; J gene: TRBJ1-2; CDR3 protein: CASSSIGQGLNYGYTF
V gene: TRBV9; J gene: TRBJ1-5; CDR3 protein: CASSAGQGGWQPQHF
V gene: TRBV5-6; J gene: TRBJ1-2; CDR3 protein: CASSLGQTNGYTF
V gene: TRBV9; J gene: TRBJ1-1; CDR3 protein: CASSVGGRGLGNTEAFF
V gene: TRBV7-2; J gene: TRBJ2-7; CDR3 protein: CASGRDRGSYEQYF
V gene: TRBV3-1/TRBV3-2; J gene: TRBJ1-6; CDR3 protein: CASSQGQTYNSPLHF
V gene: TRBV2; J gene: TRBJ1-4; CDR3 protein: CACRGQTNEKLFF
V gene: TRBV2; J gene: TRBJ1-2; CDR3 protein: CASSLTGRPGYTF
V gene: TRBV10-3; J gene: TRBJ1-3; CDR3 protein: CAIAGASGNTIYF
V gene: TRBV5-8; J gene: TRBJ1-4; CDR3 protein: CASSLMRGSTAATNEKLFF
V gene: TRBV25-1; J gene: TRBJ1-1; CDR3 protein: CASSEEGRGARNTEAFF
V gene: TRBV4-2; J gene: TRBJ1-2; CDR3 protein: CASSRPGQGFTGYTF
V gene: TRBV19; J gene: TRBJ2-3; CDR3 protein: CASTSRESSTDTQYF
V gene: TRBV7-4; J gene: TRBJ1-5; CDR3 protein: CASTLDRYNQPQHF
V gene: TRBV7-2; J gene: TRBJ1-1; CDR3 protein: CASSLGGQKAFF
V gene: TRBV9; J gene: TRBJ2-2; CDR3 protein: CASSVRQGATGELFF
V gene: TRBV6-6; J gene: TRBJ1-2; CDR3 protein: CASSYGRGYTF
V gene: TRBV11-3; J gene: TRBJ2-2; CDR3 protein: CASSLVVAGAGTGELFF
V gene: TRBV28; J gene: TRBJ2-7; CDR3 protein: CASSPWGTLSYEQYF
V gene: TRBV7-6; J gene: TRBJ2-2; CDR3 protein: CASSLKQGTGELFF
V gene: TRBV7-9; J gene: TRBJ1-2; CDR3 protein: CASSLAGGNHGYTF
V gene: TRBV4-3; J gene: TRBJ2-2; CDR3 protein: CASSQDGRAGRTGELFF
V gene: TRBV27; J gene: TRBJ2-7; CDR3 protein: CASSTGPHEQYF
V gene: TRBV7-6; J gene: TRBJ2-4; CDR3 protein: CASSLGLEPLAKNIQYF
V gene: TRBV5-5; J gene: TRBJ1-1; CDR3 protein: CASSLTGLVLGTEAFF
V gene: TRBV11-2; J gene: TRBJ2-5; CDR3 protein: CASSPRDSQNHQETQYF
V gene: TRBV5-5; J gene: TRBJ2-3; CDR3 protein: CASIWRESGAADTQYF
V gene: TRBV19; J gene: TRBJ2-7; CDR3 protein: CASSGGRLTGGYEQYF
V gene: TRBV7-9; J gene: TRBJ1-5; CDR3 protein: CASSSIQANQPQHF
V gene: TRBV5-5; J gene: TRBJ1-2; CDR3 protein: CASTTLGGDNYGYTF